The next 20 T cell receptor beta chains were all read from a single sample in a study of shared clonotypes between healthy human individuals. Sequencing was performed with immunoSEQ multiplex PCR; in TCRdb, only in-frame clones are kept and a portion is missing. The sample carries 2.5 million or so clones, over 85% recorded once. Sequenced input: naive CD4+ T cells sorted from blood. The subset is: CD45RA+ positively selected. Receptors were obtained from a man between 18 and 29 years old in good health.

This CDR3 is CASSEGLAGGQETQYF. The CDR3 DNA sequence: TGTGCCAGCAGCGAGGGACTAGCGGGGGGGCAAGAGACCCAGTACTTC. The chain carries TRBV5-6 and TRBJ2-5, with 16 bases fitting TRBD2. The V gene end was trimmed by 4 bases and the J gene end by 2 bases; junction bases not matched to a gene: 2. This CDR3 has 16 residues. CDR1 and CDR2 (germline): SGHDT, YYEEEE.

V and J are TRBV6-5 and TRBJ1-1; TRBD1 matches at 9 bases. Germline lookup yields CDR1 MNHEY and CDR2 SVGAGI. The length of the CDR3 is 16 residues. V was pared by 3 bases and J by 5 bases, with 10 bases of the junction left unmatched. The CDR3 sequence: CASSYYRGQRVTEAFF. The CDR3 DNA reads TGTGCCAGCAGTTATTACAGGGGGCAGAGGGTAACTGAAGCTTTCTTT.

The chain couples TRBV10-2 to TRBJ2-5, with 12 bases aligning to TRBD1. V trimming: 4 bases; J trimming: 5 bases; junction bases outside the gene matches: 8. CDR1 and CDR2 (germline): WSHSY, SAAADI. CDR3 length equals 16 residues. Written as DNA, the CDR3 is TGCGCCAGCAGTGGCCGAGGGACAGGGGGCTGGGAGACCCAGTACTTC. Residues: CASSGRGTGGWETQYF.

V usage is TRBV6-5 and J usage is TRBJ2-7; D is unresolved. The ends were cut back, 5 bases at V and 6 bases at J, with 14 bases in the middle. The germline V gene encodes CDR1 MNHEY and CDR2 SVGAGI. This CDR3 comprises 13 residues. The CDR3 here is CASSESGSGEQYF. In nucleotides, the CDR3 is TGTGCCAGCAGTGAATCTGGGTCCGGCGAGCAGTACTTC.

Concerning this clone: Other DNA sequences in this sample translate to the same CDR3. This sequence joins TRBV28 and TRBJ1-5; unclear D gene. Trimming cost V 5 bases and J 4 bases, with 6 bases left between them. CDR3 length: 12 residues. CDR1 is MDHEN, CDR2 SYDVKM, per germline. Here the CDR3 DNA reads TGTGCCAGCAGTCCTCCGAATCAGCCCCAGCATTTT. This translates into CASSPPNQPQHF.

The chain employs TRBV5-4 and TRBJ2-2; 11 positions match TRBD2. The CDR3 totals 17 residues. The V and J ends lost 4 bases and 0 bases, in that order; junction bases with no gene match: 5. CDR1 and CDR2 (germline): SGHNT, YYREEE (reference sequence). In DNA form, the CDR3 reads TGTGCCAGCAGCCGAACGACTAGCGGGGCGAACACCGGGGAGCTGTTTTTT. Residues: CASSRTTSGANTGELFF.

The chain uses TRBV9 and TRBJ2-3, with TRBD1 matching 10 bases. Germline CDR1 reads SGDLS; CDR2 reads YYNGEE. The CDR3 runs 19 residues. V dropped 4 bases and J dropped 0; count of bases not matched to a gene: 14. As DNA, the CDR3 is TGTGCCAGCAGCCTGACAGGGGGCGAGGGGGCGGTTAGCACAGATACGCAGTATTTT. It specifies CASSLTGGEGAVSTDTQYF.

The chain links TRBV2 to TRBJ1-1; D might be TRBD1 (5 bases). The CDR3 sequence is 14 residues long. Deletions cut 6 bases from V and 6 bases from J, with 17 bases between. Germline CDR1 reads SNHLY; CDR2 reads FYNNEI. The CDR3 DNA is TGTGCCAGCAGGAGGGGCTCCGGAAATTCTGAAGCTTTCTTT. The encoded protein is CASRRGSGNSEAFF.

The chain links TRBV4-2 to TRBJ2-3; TRBD2 aligns across 10 bases. CDR1 is LGHNA, CDR2 YNFKEQ, per germline. CDR3 size: 15 residues. V lost 0 bases, J lost 7 bases, and 4 bases stayed unmatched. The CDR3: CASSQDQRGGNTQYF. In DNA form, the CDR3 reads TGTGCCAGCAGCCAAGACCAGCGGGGGGGAAATACGCAGTATTTT.

V and J are TRBV18 and TRBJ2-1; 11 bases line up with TRBD1. The germline gives CDR1 KGHSH, CDR2 LQKENI. After removal of 0 bases from V and 8 bases from J, the junction contained 3 bases not matched to a gene. The CDR3 is 15 residues long. The CDR3 is CASSPPDRGPYEQFF. Written as DNA, the CDR3 is TGTGCCAGCTCACCACCGGACAGGGGGCCCTATGAGCAGTTCTTC.

The genes are TRBV15 and TRBJ2-7, with D unclear. V was trimmed by 5 bases and J by 0 bases, leaving 5 bases between them. Germline V gives CDR1 LNHNV, CDR2 YYDKDF (reference sequence). The CDR3 runs 12 residues. CDR3 in amino acids: CATSVGSYEQYF. The CDR3 DNA is TGTGCCACCAGCGTTGGCTCCTACGAGCAGTACTTC.

V is TRBV12-5 and J is TRBJ1-2; D uncertain. CDR1 is LGHNT, CDR2 FRNRAP, per germline. The CDR3 consists of 12 residues. V gave up 1 base and J gave up 7 bases, with 7 bases separating them. The CDR3 nucleotides read TGTGCTAGTGGTTTGGCCCTTTTTGGCTACACCTTC. This gives the protein CASGLALFGYTF.

The chain combines TRBV19 with TRBJ2-5, with D tentatively TRBD1 (6 bases). This CDR3 is built from 17 residues. Germline-derived CDR1 and CDR2 are LNHDA and SQIVND (reference sequence). V was shortened by 0 bases and J by 5 bases, with 19 bases between the two germline ends. The CDR3 here is CASSIEAQGGARETQYF. CDR3 DNA sequence: TGTGCCAGTAGTATAGAAGCACAGGGTGGTGCACGGGAGACCCAGTACTTC.

The chain carries TRBV29-1 and TRBJ1-4; D is ambiguous. CDR1 is SQVTM, CDR2 ANQGSEA, per germline. This CDR3 has 11 amino acids. CDR3 amino acids: CASTTNEKLFF. In DNA, the CDR3 is TGCGCCTCGACAACTAATGAAAAACTGTTTTTT.

A remark on this clone: Other DNA sequences within the sample encode an identical CDR3. This sequence joins TRBV6-5 and TRBJ1-1; a possible D gene is TRBD1 (5 bases). Germline loops: CDR1 MNHEY, CDR2 SVGAGI. Trimming pared 3 bases from V and 1 base from J, leaving 9 bases between. The CDR3 contains 14 residues. The CDR3 loop reads CASSYWGRNTEAFF. CDR3 coding DNA: TGTGCCAGCAGTTATTGGGGGAGGAACACTGAAGCTTTCTTT.

The table lists this clone with a count of one. The V call is TRBV5-1, the J call TRBJ2-5; D might be TRBD1 (5 bases). Germline lookup yields CDR1 SGHRS and CDR2 YFSETQ. The V gene lost 4 bases and the J gene lost 1 base, with 11 bases spanning the gap. The CDR3 covers 14 residues. Here the CDR3 reads CASSVQDIQETQYF. The CDR3 DNA is TGCGCCAGCAGCGTACAGGACATCCAAGAGACCCAGTACTTC.

V gene TRBV11-2 combines with J gene TRBJ1-2, with D perhaps TRBD1 (6 bases). The V end lost 2 bases, the J end lost 7 bases, and 11 bases lay between the germline ends. The germline CDR1 and CDR2 sequences are SGHAT and FQNNGV. This CDR3 is built from 13 residues. The CDR3 DNA sequence: TGTGCCAGCAGCTTACCCCAGGGGATTGGCTACACCTTC. This translates into CASSLPQGIGYTF.

This clone was counted a single time. J is TRBJ2-4 and V is TRBV28; D gene uncertain. V was pared by 2 bases and J by 0 bases, with 5 bases between. The CDR3 spans 14 residues. Germline CDR1 is MDHEN and CDR2 is SYDVKM. The CDR3 coding sequence is TGTGCCAGCAGTTTAGAGGTAGCCAAAAACATTCAGTACTTC. It codes for CASSLEVAKNIQYF. The whole variable domain, remainder taken from reference TRBV28 and TRBJ2-4, is DVKVTQSSRYLVKRTGEKVFLECVQDMDHENMFWYRQDPGLGLRLIYFSYDVKMKEKGDIPEGYSVSREKKERFSLILESASTNQTSMYLCASSLEVAKNIQYFGAGTRLSVL.

The table lists this clone with a count of one. The J gene is TRBJ2-2, the V gene TRBV2; the match to TRBD2 covers 10 bases. The CDR3 loop spans 14 amino acids. CDR1 and CDR2 (germline): SNHLY, FYNNEI. V was clipped by 10 bases and J by 1 base; unmatched bases: 3. The CDR3 bases are TGTGCCACAGGACTAGCGGTGAACACCGGGGAGCTGTTTTTT. Translation gives CATGLAVNTGELFF. Full variable domain (rest looked up from reference TRBV2 and TRBJ2-2): EPEVTQTPSHQVTQMGQEVILRCVPISNHLYFYWYRQILGQKVEFLVSFYNNEISEKSEIFDDQFSVERPDGSNFTLKIRSTKLEDSAMYFCATGLAVNTGELFFGEGSRLTVL.

The chain combines TRBV9 with TRBJ1-1; the D is unclear. Germline V gene sequence: CDR1 SGDLS, CDR2 YYNGEE. CDR3 size: 14 residues. Trimming left V 4 bases short and J 0 bases short, with 10 bases between. In DNA, the CDR3 is TGTGCCAGCAGCCCCCTTTCAATGAACACTGAAGCTTTCTTT. Protein sequence: CASSPLSMNTEAFF.